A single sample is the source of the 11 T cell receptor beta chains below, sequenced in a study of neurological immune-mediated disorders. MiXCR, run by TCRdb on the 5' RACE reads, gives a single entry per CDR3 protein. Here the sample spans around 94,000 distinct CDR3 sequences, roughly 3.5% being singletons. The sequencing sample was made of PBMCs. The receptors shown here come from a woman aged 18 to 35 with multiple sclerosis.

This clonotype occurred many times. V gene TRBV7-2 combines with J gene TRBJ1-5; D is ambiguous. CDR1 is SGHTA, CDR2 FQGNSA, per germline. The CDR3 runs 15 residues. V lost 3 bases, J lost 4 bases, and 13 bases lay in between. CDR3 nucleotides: TGTGCCAGCAGCTTGTATCCAAACAGTAATCAGCCCCAGCATTTT. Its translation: CASSLYPNSNQPQHF. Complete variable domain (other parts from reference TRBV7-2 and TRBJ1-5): GAGVSQSPSNKVTEKGKDVELRCDPISGHTALYWYRQSLGQGLEFLIYFQGNSAPDKSGLPSDRFSAERTGGSVSTLTIQRTQQEDSAVYLCASSLYPNSNQPQHFGDGTRLSIL.

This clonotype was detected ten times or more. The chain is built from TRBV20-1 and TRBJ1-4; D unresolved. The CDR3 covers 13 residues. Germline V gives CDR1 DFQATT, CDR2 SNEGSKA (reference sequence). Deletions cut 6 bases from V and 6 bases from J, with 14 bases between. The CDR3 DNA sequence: TGCAGTGCCCAGGAGGACTCTGATGAAAAACTGTTTTTT. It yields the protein CSAQEDSDEKLFF.

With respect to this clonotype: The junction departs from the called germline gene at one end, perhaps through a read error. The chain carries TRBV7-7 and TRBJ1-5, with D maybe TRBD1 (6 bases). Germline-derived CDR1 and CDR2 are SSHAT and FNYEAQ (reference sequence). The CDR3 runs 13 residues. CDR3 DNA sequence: TGTGCTAGCAGCTTAGACAGGTTTCAGCCCCAGCATTTT. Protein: CASSLDRFQPQHF.

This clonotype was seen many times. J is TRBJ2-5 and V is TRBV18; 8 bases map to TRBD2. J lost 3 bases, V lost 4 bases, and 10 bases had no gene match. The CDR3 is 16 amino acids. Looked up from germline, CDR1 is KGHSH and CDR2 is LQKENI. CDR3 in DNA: TGTGCCAGCTCACATGATCCAGCGGGGGCTAAAGAGACCCAGTACTTC. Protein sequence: CASSHDPAGAKETQYF.

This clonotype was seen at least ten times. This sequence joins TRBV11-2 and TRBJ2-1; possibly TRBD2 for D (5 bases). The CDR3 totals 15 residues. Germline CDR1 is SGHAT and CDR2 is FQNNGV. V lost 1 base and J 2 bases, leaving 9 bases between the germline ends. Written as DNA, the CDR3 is TGTGCCAGCAGCTTAGTTCGGGGAACCTACAATGAGCAGTTCTTC. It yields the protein CASSLVRGTYNEQFF.

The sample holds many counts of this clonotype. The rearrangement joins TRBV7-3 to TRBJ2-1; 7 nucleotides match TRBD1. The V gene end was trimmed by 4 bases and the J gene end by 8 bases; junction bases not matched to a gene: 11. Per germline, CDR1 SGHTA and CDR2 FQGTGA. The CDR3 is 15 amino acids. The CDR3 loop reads CASSSTGLGKDEQFF. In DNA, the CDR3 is TGTGCCAGCAGCTCGACAGGGCTCGGTAAGGATGAGCAGTTCTTC.

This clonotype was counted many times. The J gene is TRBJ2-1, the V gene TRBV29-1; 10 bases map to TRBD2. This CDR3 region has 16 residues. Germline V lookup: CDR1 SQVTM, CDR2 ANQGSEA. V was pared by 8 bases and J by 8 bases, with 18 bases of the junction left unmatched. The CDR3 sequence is CSPALGVAGGIHEQFF. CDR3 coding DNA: TGCAGCCCCGCCCTCGGGGTAGCGGGAGGTATACATGAGCAGTTCTTC.

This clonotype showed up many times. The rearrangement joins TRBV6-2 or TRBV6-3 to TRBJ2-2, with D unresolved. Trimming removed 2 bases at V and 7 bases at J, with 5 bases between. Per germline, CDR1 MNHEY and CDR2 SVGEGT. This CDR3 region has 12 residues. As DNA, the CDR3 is TGTGCCAGCAGTTACAAAGGCGGGGAGCTGTTTTTT. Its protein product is CASSYKGGELFF.

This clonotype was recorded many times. This chain's CDR3 is CSASLASGSYTDTQYF. CDR3 nucleotides: TGCAGTGCTAGTTTGGCTAGCGGGAGTTATACAGATACGCAGTATTTT. J is TRBJ2-3 and V is TRBV20-1, with 10 bases identical to TRBD2. J was trimmed by 3 bases and V by 3 bases; bases with no gene match: 9. The CDR3 runs to 16 residues. Germline CDR1 DFQATT, CDR2 SNEGSKA (reference sequence).

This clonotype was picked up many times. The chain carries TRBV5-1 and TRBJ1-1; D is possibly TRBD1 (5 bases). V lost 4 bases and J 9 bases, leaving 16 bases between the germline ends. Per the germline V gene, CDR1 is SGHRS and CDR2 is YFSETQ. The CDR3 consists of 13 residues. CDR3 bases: TGCGCCAGCAGCGATCGGGGCGGGGACCAAGCTTTCTTT. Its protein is CASSDRGGDQAFF.

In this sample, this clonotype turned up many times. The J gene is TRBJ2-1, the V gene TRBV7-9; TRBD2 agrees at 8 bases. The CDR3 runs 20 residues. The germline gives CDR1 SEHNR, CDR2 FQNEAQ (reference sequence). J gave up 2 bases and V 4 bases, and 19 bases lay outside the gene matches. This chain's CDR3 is CASSSHAPFSAGGAYNEQFF. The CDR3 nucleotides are TGTGCCAGCAGCTCCCACGCTCCGTTTAGCGCCGGGGGGGCCTACAATGAGCAGTTCTTC. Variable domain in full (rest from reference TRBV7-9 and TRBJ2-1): DTGVSQNPRHKITKRGQNVTFRCDPISEHNRLYWYRQTLGQGPEFLTYFQNEAQLEKSRLLSDRFSAERPKGSFSTLEIQRTEQGDSAMYLCASSSHAPFSAGGAYNEQFFGPGTRLTVL.